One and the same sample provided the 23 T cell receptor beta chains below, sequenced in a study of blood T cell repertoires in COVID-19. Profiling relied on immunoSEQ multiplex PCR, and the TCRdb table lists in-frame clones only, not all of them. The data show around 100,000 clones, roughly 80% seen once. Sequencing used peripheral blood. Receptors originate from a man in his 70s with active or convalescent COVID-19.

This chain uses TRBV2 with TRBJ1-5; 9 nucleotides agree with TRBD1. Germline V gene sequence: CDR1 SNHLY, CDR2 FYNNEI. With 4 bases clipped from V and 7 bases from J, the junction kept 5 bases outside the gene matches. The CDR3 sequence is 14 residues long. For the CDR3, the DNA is TGTGCCAGCAGTGGCGGGACAGGGAGGCAGCCCCAGCATTTT. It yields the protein CASSGGTGRQPQHF.

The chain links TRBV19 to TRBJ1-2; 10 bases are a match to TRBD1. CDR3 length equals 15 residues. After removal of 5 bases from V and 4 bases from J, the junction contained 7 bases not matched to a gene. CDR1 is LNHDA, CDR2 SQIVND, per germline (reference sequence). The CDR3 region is CASSSGTGAPYGYTF. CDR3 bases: TGTGCCAGTAGTTCCGGGACAGGGGCCCCCTATGGCTACACCTTC.

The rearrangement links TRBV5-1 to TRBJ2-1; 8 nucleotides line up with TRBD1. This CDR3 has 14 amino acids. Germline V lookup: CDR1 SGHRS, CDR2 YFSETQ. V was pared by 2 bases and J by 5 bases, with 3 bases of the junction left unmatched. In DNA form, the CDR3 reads TGCGCCAGCAGCTTCCTACAGGGGGACAATGAGCAGTTCTTC. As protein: CASSFLQGDNEQFF.

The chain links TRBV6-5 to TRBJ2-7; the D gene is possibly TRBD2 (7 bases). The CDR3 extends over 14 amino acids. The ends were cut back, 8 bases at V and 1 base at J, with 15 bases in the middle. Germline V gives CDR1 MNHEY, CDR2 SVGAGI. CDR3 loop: CASGLRGGSYEQYF. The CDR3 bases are TGTGCCAGCGGCCTAAGGGGGGGGTCCTACGAGCAGTACTTC.

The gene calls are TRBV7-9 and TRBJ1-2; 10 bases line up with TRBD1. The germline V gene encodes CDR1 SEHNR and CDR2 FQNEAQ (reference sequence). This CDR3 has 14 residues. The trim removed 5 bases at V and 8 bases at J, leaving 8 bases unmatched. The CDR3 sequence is CASSARQGAEGYTF. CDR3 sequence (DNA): TGTGCCAGCAGCGCTCGACAGGGGGCTGAGGGCTACACCTTC.

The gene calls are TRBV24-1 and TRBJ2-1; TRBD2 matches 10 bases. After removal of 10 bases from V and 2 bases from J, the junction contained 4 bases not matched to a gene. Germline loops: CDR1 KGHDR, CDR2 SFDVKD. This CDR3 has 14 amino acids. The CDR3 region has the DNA TGTGCCACAGAAACTAGCGGGGCCTACAATGAGCAGTTCTTC. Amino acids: CATETSGAYNEQFF.

CDR3 nucleotides: TGTGCCACCAGTGAGTCGACAGGGGGTAGTCAGCCCCAGCATTTT. It translates to CATSESTGGSQPQHF. V gene TRBV24-1 combines with J gene TRBJ1-5, with 9 bases lining up with TRBD1. Germline CDR1 KGHDR, CDR2 SFDVKD. The CDR3 consists of 15 residues. V was pared by 4 bases and J by 6 bases, with 6 bases of the junction left unmatched.

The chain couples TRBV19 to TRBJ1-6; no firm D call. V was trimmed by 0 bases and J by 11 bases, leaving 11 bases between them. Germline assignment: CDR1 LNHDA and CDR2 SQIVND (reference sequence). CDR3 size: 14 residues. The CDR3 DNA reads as TGTGCCAGTAGTATAGATCTAGGGAGGACACCCCTCCACTTT. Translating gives CASSIDLGRTPLHF.

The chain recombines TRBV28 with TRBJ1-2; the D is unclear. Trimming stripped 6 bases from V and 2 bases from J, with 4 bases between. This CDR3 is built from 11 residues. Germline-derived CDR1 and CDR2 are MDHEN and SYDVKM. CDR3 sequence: CASRSNYGYTF. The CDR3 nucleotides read TGTGCCAGCAGGTCGAACTATGGCTACACCTTC.

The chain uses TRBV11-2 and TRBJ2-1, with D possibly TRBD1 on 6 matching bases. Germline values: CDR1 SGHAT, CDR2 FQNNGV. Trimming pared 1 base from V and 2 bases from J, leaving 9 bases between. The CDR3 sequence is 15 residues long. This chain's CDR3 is CASSLVRDTYNEQFF. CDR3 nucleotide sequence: TGTGCCAGCAGCTTAGTCCGGGACACCTACAATGAGCAGTTCTTC.

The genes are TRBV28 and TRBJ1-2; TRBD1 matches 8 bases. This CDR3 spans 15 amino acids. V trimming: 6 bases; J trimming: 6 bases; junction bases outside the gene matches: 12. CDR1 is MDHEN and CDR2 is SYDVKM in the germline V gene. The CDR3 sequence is CASSLDRVVSDGYTF. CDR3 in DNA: TGTGCCAGCAGCTTGGACAGGGTTGTATCTGATGGCTACACCTTC.

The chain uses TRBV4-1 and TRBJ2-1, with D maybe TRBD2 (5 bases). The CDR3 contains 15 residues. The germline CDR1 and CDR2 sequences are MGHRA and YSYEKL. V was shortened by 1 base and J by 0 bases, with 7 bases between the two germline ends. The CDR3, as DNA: TGCGCCAGCAGCCAAGCTAGCTTCTCCTACAATGAGCAGTTCTTC. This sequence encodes CASSQASFSYNEQFF.

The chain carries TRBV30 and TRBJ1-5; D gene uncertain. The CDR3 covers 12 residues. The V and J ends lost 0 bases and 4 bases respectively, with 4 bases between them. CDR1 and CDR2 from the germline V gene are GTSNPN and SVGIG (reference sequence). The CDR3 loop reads CAWSVQNQPQHF. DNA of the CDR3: TGTGCCTGGAGTGTACAGAATCAGCCCCAGCATTTT.

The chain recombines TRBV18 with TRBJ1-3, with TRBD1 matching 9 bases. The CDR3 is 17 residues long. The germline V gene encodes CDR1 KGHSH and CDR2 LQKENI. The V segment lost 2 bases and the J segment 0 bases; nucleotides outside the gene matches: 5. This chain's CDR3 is CASSPSQGANSGNTIYF. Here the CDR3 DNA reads TGTGCCAGCTCACCATCACAGGGGGCCAACTCTGGAAACACCATATATTTT.

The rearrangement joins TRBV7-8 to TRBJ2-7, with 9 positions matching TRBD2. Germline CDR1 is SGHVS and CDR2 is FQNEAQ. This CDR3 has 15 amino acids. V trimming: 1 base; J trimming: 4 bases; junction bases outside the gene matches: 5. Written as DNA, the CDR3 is TGTGCCAGCAGCTTAGGCGGTAGCGGGGGATACGAGCAGTACTTC. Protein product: CASSLGGSGGYEQYF.

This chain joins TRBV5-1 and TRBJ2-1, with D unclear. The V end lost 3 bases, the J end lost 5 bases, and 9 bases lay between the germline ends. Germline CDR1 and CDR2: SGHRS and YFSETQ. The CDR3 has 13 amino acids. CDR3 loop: CASSSAIDNEQFF. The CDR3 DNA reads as TGCGCCAGCAGCTCTGCGATTGACAATGAGCAGTTCTTC.

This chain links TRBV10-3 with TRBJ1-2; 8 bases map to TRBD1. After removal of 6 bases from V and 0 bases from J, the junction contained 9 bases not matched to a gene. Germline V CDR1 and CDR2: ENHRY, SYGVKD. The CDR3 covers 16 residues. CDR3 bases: TGTGCCATCAGCGAACAGGGGGGGTTAGCTAACTATGGCTACACCTTC. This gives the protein CAISEQGGLANYGYTF.

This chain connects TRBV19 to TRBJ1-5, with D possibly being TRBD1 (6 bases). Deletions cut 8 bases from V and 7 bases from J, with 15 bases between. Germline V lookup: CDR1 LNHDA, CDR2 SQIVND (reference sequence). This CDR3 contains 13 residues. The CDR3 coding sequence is TGTGCCAGTTCCCCAGGGGAGGGACAGCCCCAGCATTTT. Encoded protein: CASSPGEGQPQHF.

CDR3 DNA: TGTGCCATCAGTGGGGACAGCCGAGCGAACACCGGGGAGCTGTTTTTT. Translating gives CAISGDSRANTGELFF. The V call is TRBV10-3, the J call TRBJ2-2, with TRBD1 matching 7 bases. CDR3 length: 16 amino acids. V was pared by 4 bases and J by 0 bases, with 5 bases of the junction left unmatched. Germline-derived CDR1 and CDR2 are ENHRY and SYGVKD.

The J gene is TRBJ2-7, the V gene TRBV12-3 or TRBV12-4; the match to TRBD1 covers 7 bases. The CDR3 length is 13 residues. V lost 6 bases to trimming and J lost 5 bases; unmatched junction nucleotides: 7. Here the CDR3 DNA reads TGTGCCAGCAGCTACAGGGGCGGGCACGAGCAGTACTTC. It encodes CASSYRGGHEQYF.

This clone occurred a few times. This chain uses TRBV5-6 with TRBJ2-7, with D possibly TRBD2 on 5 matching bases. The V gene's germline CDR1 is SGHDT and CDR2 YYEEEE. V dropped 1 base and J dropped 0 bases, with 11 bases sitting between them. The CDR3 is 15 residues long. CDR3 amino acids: CASSLIRTHSYEQYF. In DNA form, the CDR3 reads TGTGCCAGCAGCTTGATCAGGACTCACTCCTACGAGCAGTACTTC.

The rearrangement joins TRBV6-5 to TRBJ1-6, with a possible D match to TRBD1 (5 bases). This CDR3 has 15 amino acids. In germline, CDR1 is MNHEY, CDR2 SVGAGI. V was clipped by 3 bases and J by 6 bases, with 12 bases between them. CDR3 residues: CASSYQNQGNSPLHF. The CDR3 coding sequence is TGTGCCAGCAGTTATCAAAACCAGGGTAATTCACCCCTCCACTTT.

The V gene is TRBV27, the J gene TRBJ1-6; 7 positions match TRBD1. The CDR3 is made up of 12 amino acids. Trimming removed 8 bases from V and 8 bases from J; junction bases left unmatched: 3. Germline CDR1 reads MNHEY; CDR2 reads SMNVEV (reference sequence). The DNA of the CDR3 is TGTGCCAGCCGTACAGGGGATTCACCCCTCCACTTT. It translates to CASRTGDSPLHF.